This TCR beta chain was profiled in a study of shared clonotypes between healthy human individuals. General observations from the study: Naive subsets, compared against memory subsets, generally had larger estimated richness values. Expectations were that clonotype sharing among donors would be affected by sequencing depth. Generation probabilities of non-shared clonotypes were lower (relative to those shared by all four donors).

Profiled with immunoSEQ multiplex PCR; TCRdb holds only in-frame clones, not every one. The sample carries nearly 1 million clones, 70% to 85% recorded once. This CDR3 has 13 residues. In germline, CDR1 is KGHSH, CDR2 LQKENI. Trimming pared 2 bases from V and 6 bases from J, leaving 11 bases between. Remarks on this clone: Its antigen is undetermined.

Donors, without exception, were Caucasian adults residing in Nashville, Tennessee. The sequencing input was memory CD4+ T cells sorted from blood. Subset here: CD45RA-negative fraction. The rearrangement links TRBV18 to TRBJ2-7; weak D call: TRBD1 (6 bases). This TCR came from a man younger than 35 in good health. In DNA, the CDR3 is TGTGCCAGCTCACCATCGGGACAAGGCGAGCAGTACTTC. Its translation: CASSPSGQGEQYF.